The text below deals with one TCR beta chain. Its specificity is unknown. This sample is part of a study of cytomegalovirus exposure and HLA in healthy donors. Germline lookup yields CDR1 SGDLS and CDR2 YYNGEE. The CDR3 has 17 residues. V dropped 0 bases and J dropped 8; count of bases not matched to a gene: 15. The study, taken as a whole, reports: A later analysis found that most CMV-associated TCR beta chains appeared HLA-restricted. CMV serostatus was the sole immune exposure information available. Analyses of presence and absence presupposed an approximately uniform sequencing depth across donors. Researchers counted around 180 TCR beta chains as cytomegalovirus-associated.

In the PCR, 60 Vbeta and 13 Jbeta primers were used. The protocol was immunoSEQ multiplex PCR, while the TCRdb copy is restricted to in-frame clones and leaves out a portion. The data show about 230,000 clones, about 83% seen once. Sample: PBMCs. This clonotype originated in a human donor in good health. The chain carries TRBV9 and TRBJ1-2; 8 bases are shared with TRBD1. The CDR3 loop reads CASSVDGQGSWGRGYTF. CDR3 nucleotides: TGTGCCAGCAGCGTAGATGGACAGGGTTCTTGGGGGAGGGGCTACACCTTC.